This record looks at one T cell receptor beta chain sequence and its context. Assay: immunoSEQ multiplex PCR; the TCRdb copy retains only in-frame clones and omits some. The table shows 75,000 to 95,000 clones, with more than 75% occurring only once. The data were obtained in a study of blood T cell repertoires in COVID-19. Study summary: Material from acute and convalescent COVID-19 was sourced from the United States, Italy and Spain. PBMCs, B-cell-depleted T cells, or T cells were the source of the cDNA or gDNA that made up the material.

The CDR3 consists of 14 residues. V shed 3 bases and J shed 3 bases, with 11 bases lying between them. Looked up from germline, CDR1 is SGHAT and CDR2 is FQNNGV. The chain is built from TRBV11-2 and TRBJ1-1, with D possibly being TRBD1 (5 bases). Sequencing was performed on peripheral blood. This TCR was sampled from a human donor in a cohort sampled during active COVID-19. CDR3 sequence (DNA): TGTGCCAGCAGCTTTGTCAGGGCAGACACTGAAGCTTTCTTT. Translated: CASSFVRADTEAFF.